The 20 T cell receptor beta chains in this list originate from one sample, sequenced in a study of T cell changes during pregnancy in multiple sclerosis. Assay: immunoSEQ multiplex PCR; the TCRdb copy retains only in-frame clones and omits some. The repertoire includes tens of thousands of clones, around 92% of them detected once, and approximately 2.4% sits in the top ten. This material consisted of peripheral blood, taken before pregnancy. The receptors stem from a female donor with multiple sclerosis, enrolled in a pregnancy study.

V and J are TRBV5-4 and TRBJ2-6; D not certain. There are 17 residues in the CDR3. Germline V CDR1 and CDR2: SGHNT, YYREEE (reference sequence). V was trimmed by 0 bases and J by 0 bases, leaving 10 bases between them. The CDR3 DNA sequence: TGTGCCAGCAGCTTGGGCCAGGCCCCCTCTGGGGCCAACGTCCTGACTTTC. Protein sequence: CASSLGQAPSGANVLTF.

The chain employs TRBV28 and TRBJ2-5; 10 bases are shared with TRBD2. The CDR3 loop spans 14 amino acids. Germline lookup yields CDR1 MDHEN and CDR2 SYDVKM. With 8 bases clipped from V and 4 bases from J, the junction kept 7 bases outside the gene matches. CDR3 sequence (DNA): TGTGCCAGCCGTGGAGCGGGAGGGGGAGAGACCCAGTACTTC. Protein: CASRGAGGGETQYF. The entire variable domain, with the rest obtained from reference TRBV28 and TRBJ2-5, is as follows: DVKVTQSSRYLVKRTGEKVFLECVQDMDHENMFWYRQDPGLGLRLIYFSYDVKMKEKGDIPEGYSVSREKKERFSLILESASTNQTSMYLCASRGAGGGETQYFGPGTRLLVL.

The chain carries TRBV4-3 and TRBJ1-5, with 7 bases identical to TRBD1. The V gene end was trimmed by 0 bases and the J gene end by 5 bases; junction bases not matched to a gene: 7. Germline-derived CDR1 and CDR2 are LGHNA and YSLEER. The CDR3 runs to 16 residues. The CDR3 coding sequence is TGCGCCAGCAGCCAAGAAAGGGGGCGCAGGGATCAGCCCCAGCATTTT. Translation: CASSQERGRRDQPQHF.

The rearrangement joins TRBV4-1 to TRBJ2-4; D is ambiguous. Per germline, CDR1 MGHRA and CDR2 YSYEKL. V was trimmed by 4 bases and J by 0 bases, leaving 4 bases between them. The CDR3 loop spans 13 amino acids. In DNA form, the CDR3 reads TGCGCCAGCAGCCTTCTAGCCAAAAACATTCAGTACTTC. This encodes CASSLLAKNIQYF.

V is TRBV18 and J is TRBJ2-3; TRBD1 aligns across 8 bases. The CDR3 length is 15 residues. The J segment lost 4 bases and the V segment lost 2 bases, leaving 5 bases of the junction unmatched. Germline assignment: CDR1 KGHSH and CDR2 LQKENI. The CDR3 DNA follows: TGTGCCAGCTCACCAAGGACAGGGATATCAGATACGCAGTATTTT. Encoded protein: CASSPRTGISDTQYF.

The DNA of the CDR3 is TGTGCCAGCAGCAAAACCAGGGGGCGCGGCGGCGGGGAGCTGTTTTTT. Translating it yields CASSKTRGRGGGELFF. The gene calls are TRBV28 and TRBJ2-2; 8 nucleotides agree with TRBD1. Per germline, CDR1 MDHEN and CDR2 SYDVKM. This CDR3 comprises 16 residues. V was clipped by 6 bases and J by 7 bases; unmatched bases: 13.

The chain links TRBV6-5 to TRBJ2-2, with D possibly TRBD2 on 5 matching bases. Germline V gene sequence: CDR1 MNHEY, CDR2 SVGAGI. This CDR3 spans 13 amino acids. The ends were cut back, 0 bases at V and 7 bases at J, with 6 bases in the middle. CDR3 sequence: CASSYSSGGELFF. The CDR3 DNA reads TGTGCCAGCAGTTACTCGAGCGGCGGGGAGCTGTTTTTT.

The chain carries TRBV6-1 and TRBJ1-5; TRBD1 matches 8 bases. V dropped 5 bases and J dropped 3; count of bases not matched to a gene: 6. Germline assignment: CDR1 MNHNS and CDR2 SASEGT. The CDR3 contains 15 residues. CDR3 nucleotide sequence: TGTGCCAGCAGTTCCCGGGACAGGACCAATCAGCCCCAGCATTTT. Protein sequence: CASSSRDRTNQPQHF.

This chain connects TRBV7-6 to TRBJ1-2; D possibly corresponds to TRBD1 (6 bases). Per germline, CDR1 SGHVS and CDR2 FNYEAQ. CDR3 size: 16 residues. The germline V and J ends were trimmed by 4 bases and 8 bases, with 23 bases remaining between them. DNA of the CDR3: TGTGCCAGCAGCTCTCGAGGGGGGGCCTCTTACCTCGGCTACACCTTC. This translates into CASSSRGGASYLGYTF.

V is TRBV20-1 and J is TRBJ2-5, with no clear D. This CDR3 has 10 amino acids. V lost 7 bases, J lost 2 bases, and 5 bases lay in between. Germline CDR1 is DFQATT and CDR2 is SNEGSKA (reference sequence). CDR3 region: CSVTQETQYF. The CDR3 region has the DNA TGCAGTGTCACACAAGAGACCCAGTACTTC.

This clone was detected a few times. The V and J genes are TRBV7-8 and TRBJ2-5; 9 bases are a match to TRBD1. The germline V gene has CDR1 SGHVS and CDR2 FQNEAQ. CDR3 length equals 16 residues. The V gene end was trimmed by 1 base and the J gene end by 5 bases; junction bases not matched to a gene: 8. The CDR3 region is CASSLVPDRGSETQYF. CDR3 DNA sequence: TGTGCCAGCAGCTTAGTCCCGGACAGGGGTTCGGAGACCCAGTACTTC.

The chain carries TRBV7-9 and TRBJ1-5; 7 bases are a match to TRBD1. The CDR3 runs 16 residues. With 3 bases clipped from V and 2 bases from J, the junction kept 7 bases outside the gene matches. The germline V gene encodes CDR1 SEHNR and CDR2 FQNEAQ (reference sequence). The CDR3 spells CASSLWTGVGNQPQHF. CDR3 DNA sequence: TGTGCCAGCAGCTTGTGGACAGGCGTGGGCAATCAGCCCCAGCATTTT. Supplemented by reference TRBV7-9 and TRBJ1-5, the full variable domain reads DTGVSQNPRHKITKRGQNVTFRCDPISEHNRLYWYRQTLGQGPEFLTYFQNEAQLEKSRLLSDRFSAERPKGSFSTLEIQRTEQGDSAMYLCASSLWTGVGNQPQHFGDGTRLSIL.

The chain links TRBV18 to TRBJ2-2, with D maybe TRBD2 (5 bases). The CDR3 consists of 15 residues. Germline loops: CDR1 KGHSH, CDR2 LQKENI. The germline V and J ends were trimmed by 4 bases and 0 bases, with 9 bases remaining between them. The CDR3 sequence: CASSLASSNTGELFF. The CDR3 nucleotides are TGTGCCAGCTCACTTGCTAGCTCGAACACCGGGGAGCTGTTTTTT.

The CDR3 nucleotides are TGCAGTGCTAGTGTCCCGGATACGCAGTATTTT. Amino acids: CSASVPDTQYF. The chain combines TRBV20-1 with TRBJ2-3; D remains unclear. Per the germline V gene, CDR1 is DFQATT and CDR2 is SNEGSKA (reference sequence). The CDR3 length is 11 residues. V lost 3 bases and J lost 6, with 7 bases in between.

The rearrangement links TRBV9 to TRBJ2-7, with a tentative D call TRBD2 (5 bases). CDR3 length equals 14 residues. CDR1 and CDR2 from the germline V gene are SGDLS and YYNGEE. The ends were cut back, 2 bases at V and 5 bases at J, with 14 bases in the middle. CDR3 coding DNA: TGTGCCAGCAGCGTTGTTGACTACGTTAACGAGCAGTACTTC. Translation gives CASSVVDYVNEQYF.

This chain connects TRBV6-1 to TRBJ2-7; TRBD1 aligns across 10 bases. Trimming cost V 7 bases and J 4 bases; bases outside gene matches: 7. Per the germline V gene, CDR1 is MNHNS and CDR2 is SASEGT. The CDR3 spans 14 residues. This chain's CDR3 is CASKPGQGTYEQYF. CDR3 DNA: TGTGCCAGCAAACCGGGACAGGGGACTTACGAGCAGTACTTC.

The genes are TRBV7-8 and TRBJ2-7; D possibly corresponds to TRBD1 (5 bases). V lost 0 bases, J lost 3 bases, and 9 bases lay in between. The CDR3 covers 14 residues. Per the germline V gene, CDR1 is SGHVS and CDR2 is FQNEAQ. The CDR3 spells CASSLAGQSYEQYF. The DNA for the CDR3 is TGTGCCAGCAGCTTAGCCGGACAAAGCTACGAGCAGTACTTC.

This sequence joins TRBV6-1 and TRBJ1-5; D unresolved. Germline loops: CDR1 MNHNS, CDR2 SASEGT. Trimming took 2 bases from V and 1 from J, leaving 18 bases between them. The CDR3 loop spans 18 amino acids. The CDR3 loop reads CASSEIKSSGKSNQPQHF. As DNA, the CDR3 is TGTGCCAGCAGTGAAATCAAGTCGTCGGGGAAAAGCAATCAGCCCCAGCATTTT.

The V gene is TRBV29-1, the J gene TRBJ2-7; TRBD2 aligns across 9 bases. Germline V gene data show CDR1 as SQVTM and CDR2 as ANQGSEA. The CDR3 sequence is 13 residues long. V was clipped by 4 bases and J by 9 bases; unmatched bases: 10. As DNA, the CDR3 is TGCAGCGTTGTTAGCGGGAGCCAAATAGGGCAGTACTTC. Residues: CSVVSGSQIGQYF.

The gene calls are TRBV4-1 and TRBJ2-2; 12 nucleotides match TRBD2. Trimming took 1 base from V and 5 from J; bases not matched to a gene: 5. CDR3 length: 17 residues. Germline CDR1 is MGHRA and CDR2 is YSYEKL. The CDR3 region has the DNA TGCGCCAGCAGCCAAGGGCCTAGCGGGAGGGAAACCGGGGAGCTGTTTTTT. Translated, it gives CASSQGPSGRETGELFF.